Below are 24 T cell receptor beta chains sequenced from a single sample in a study of chemoradiotherapy in HPV16-positive cancers. Profiling relied on immunoSEQ multiplex PCR, and the TCRdb table lists in-frame clones only, not all of them. The sample lists roughly 34,000 clones, around three quarters occurring once. Sample: blood, taken from a patient who underwent chemoradiotherapy. The receptors were gathered from a human donor with HPV-associated anogenital cancer.

The genes are TRBV7-3 and TRBJ2-3; 8 positions match TRBD2. Germline values: CDR1 SGHTA, CDR2 FQGTGA. V gave up 1 base and J gave up 3 bases; unmatched junction bases: 18. CDR3 length: 20 residues. The CDR3 here is CASSLIGRSSGRLGTDTQYF. CDR3 sequence (DNA): TGTGCCAGCAGCTTAATTGGCAGGTCTAGCGGGCGGCTAGGTACAGATACGCAGTATTTT.

This chain uses TRBV5-4 with TRBJ2-3, with 11 bases identical to TRBD2. This CDR3 is 17 amino acids long. Unmatched junction bases numbered 9, after V lost 4 bases and J lost 2 bases. Germline CDR1 and CDR2: SGHNT and YYREEE (reference sequence). The CDR3 region is CASSTRLAGGYTDTQYF. CDR3 sequence (DNA): TGTGCCAGCAGCACCCGGCTAGCGGGGGGTTACACAGATACGCAGTATTTT.

The rearrangement links TRBV6-1 to TRBJ1-6; tentative D call: TRBD1 (6 bases). Deletions cut 7 bases from V and 8 bases from J, with 9 bases between. The CDR3 runs to 12 residues. Germline V CDR1 and CDR2: MNHNS, SASEGT. The CDR3 DNA reads as TGTGCCAGCAACTCAGGGGATTCACCCCTCCACTTT. Its protein product is CASNSGDSPLHF.

This clone appeared once. This chain joins TRBV9 and TRBJ2-7; D uncertain. Germline CDR1 is SGDLS and CDR2 is YYNGEE. Trimming stripped 0 bases from V and 4 bases from J, with 11 bases between. This CDR3 comprises 14 residues. The CDR3 nucleotides read TGTGCCAGCAGCGTAGCTTCGGCGACTTACGAGCAGTACTTC. This sequence encodes CASSVASATYEQYF.

The chain employs TRBV7-7 and TRBJ2-3, with 13 bases aligning to TRBD2. Germline assignment: CDR1 SSHAT and CDR2 FNYEAQ (reference sequence). The junction had 11 bases not matched to a gene; V was cut back by 5 bases and J by 9 bases. The CDR3 runs to 16 residues. The CDR3 nucleotides read TGTGCCAGCAGCCCTACGGGACTAGCGGGGATAGGGACGCAGTATTTT. Residues: CASSPTGLAGIGTQYF.

V gene TRBV7-3 combines with J gene TRBJ1-1; maybe TRBD1 (5 bases). Trimming cost V 5 bases and J 3 bases, with 10 bases left between them. Germline lookup yields CDR1 SGHTA and CDR2 FQGTGA. The CDR3 is 13 amino acids. The CDR3 protein is CASSRQWDTEAFF. The CDR3 bases are TGTGCCAGCAGCCGACAGTGGGACACTGAAGCTTTCTTT.

The genes are TRBV6-1 and TRBJ1-2; TRBD1 matches 8 bases. CDR3 length equals 14 residues. The junction had 14 bases not matched to a gene; V was cut back by 4 bases and J by 13 bases. Germline loops: CDR1 MNHNS, CDR2 SASEGT. CDR3 region: CASSVNMRQGTLTF. The CDR3 coding sequence is TGTGCCAGCAGTGTTAATATGAGACAGGGGACACTCACCTTC.

This chain joins TRBV30 and TRBJ1-1; D ambiguous. Trimming pared 4 bases from V and 4 bases from J, leaving 10 bases between. CDR3 length: 12 amino acids. Germline V gene sequence: CDR1 GTSNPN, CDR2 SVGIG (reference sequence). The CDR3 bases are TGTGCCTGGACCCCTGTTGGCACTGAAGCTTTCTTT. This encodes CAWTPVGTEAFF. The whole variable domain, filled in from reference TRBV30 and TRBJ1-1, reads SQTIHQWPATLVQPVGSPLSLECTVEGTSNPNLYWYRQAAGRGLQLLFYSVGIGQISSEVPQNLSASRPQDRQFILSSKKLLLSDSGFYLCAWTPVGTEAFFGQGTRLTVV.

This chain joins TRBV10-3 and TRBJ2-5; D is undetermined. The CDR3 extends over 12 amino acids. CDR1 and CDR2 (germline): ENHRY, SYGVKD. Trimming removed 3 bases at V and 4 bases at J, with 6 bases between. The CDR3 DNA reads as TGTGCCATCAGTGAAATATCAGAGACCCAGTACTTC. Protein sequence: CAISEISETQYF.

The V call is TRBV5-5, the J call TRBJ2-2; TRBD1 aligns across 8 bases. J gave up 6 bases and V 3 bases, and 10 bases lay outside the gene matches. Germline CDR1 is SGHKS and CDR2 is YYEKEE (reference sequence). This CDR3 contains 16 residues. The CDR3 DNA sequence: TGTGCCAGCAGCTCTTCGACAGGGGAGCACCCCGGGGAGCTGTTTTTT. Its translation is CASSSSTGEHPGELFF.

This clone was counted between two and nine times. The J gene is TRBJ2-3, the V gene TRBV5-1, with 7 bases identical to TRBD1. Germline assignment: CDR1 SGHRS and CDR2 YFSETQ. With V trimmed by 2 bases and J by 0 bases, 3 bases remained unmatched. This CDR3 contains 15 residues. The DNA of the CDR3 is TGCGCCAGCAGCTTTCGGGACAGAAGCACAGATACGCAGTATTTT. This sequence encodes CASSFRDRSTDTQYF. Looking up the rest from reference TRBV5-1 and TRBJ2-3 gives the full variable domain: KAGVTQTPRYLIKTRGQQVTLSCSPISGHRSVSWYQQTPGQGLQFLFEYFSETQRNKGNFPGRFSGRQFSNSRSEMNVSTLELGDSALYLCASSFRDRSTDTQYFGPGTRLTVL.

The CDR3 spells CSVEDVRDRFF. The CDR3 DNA follows: TGCAGCGTTGAAGATGTGCGGGACAGGTTCTTC. V gene TRBV29-1 combines with J gene TRBJ2-1; the D gene is possibly TRBD1 (7 bases). CDR1 SQVTM and CDR2 ANQGSEA come from the germline V gene. Trimming stripped 0 bases from V and 15 bases from J, with 12 bases between. There are 11 residues in the CDR3.

This clone appeared a single time. The chain recombines TRBV11-3 with TRBJ2-2; 8 bases align to TRBD2. The V gene end was trimmed by 8 bases and the J gene end by 4 bases; junction bases not matched to a gene: 9. The germline V gene has CDR1 SGHNT and CDR2 YENEEA. The CDR3 totals 15 residues. CDR3 residues: CASQTSAGSTGELFF. In nucleotides, the CDR3 is TGTGCCAGCCAGACTAGCGCGGGATCCACCGGGGAGCTGTTTTTT. The full variable domain, completed using reference TRBV11-3 and TRBJ2-2, is EAGVVQSPRYKIIEKKQPVAFWCNPISGHNTLYWYLQNLGQGPELLIRYENEEAVDDSQLPKDRFSAERLKGVDSTLKIQPAELGDSAVYLCASQTSAGSTGELFFGEGSRLTVL.

This chain uses TRBV5-6 with TRBJ1-1; D not resolved. The germline V gene has CDR1 SGHDT and CDR2 YYEEEE. Trimming cost V 0 bases and J 0 bases, with 6 bases left between them. The CDR3 covers 14 residues. The CDR3: CASSLVAMNTEAFF. As DNA, the CDR3 is TGTGCCAGCAGCTTGGTTGCCATGAACACTGAAGCTTTCTTT.

The genes are TRBV27 and TRBJ1-1; possibly TRBD1 for D (5 bases). The ends were cut back, 0 bases at V and 1 base at J, with 15 bases in the middle. The CDR3 is 17 amino acids. The germline CDR1 and CDR2 sequences are MNHEY and SMNVEV (reference sequence). CDR3 loop: CASSLSRGAMGNTEAFF. The DNA of the CDR3 is TGTGCCAGCAGTTTATCGAGGGGTGCGATGGGGAACACTGAAGCTTTCTTT.

The chain recombines TRBV6-5 with TRBJ2-7; 7 bases align to TRBD1. The CDR3 is made up of 13 amino acids. Germline CDR1 is MNHEY and CDR2 is SVGAGI. Trimming took 10 bases from V and 0 from J; bases not matched to a gene: 6. In DNA form, the CDR3 reads TGTGCCACCCGGGACAGTGGCTCCTACGAGCAGTACTTC. It is translated as CATRDSGSYEQYF.

V usage is TRBV30 and J usage is TRBJ2-7, with TRBD1 matching 10 bases. V dropped 3 bases and J dropped 5; count of bases not matched to a gene: 7. Germline V CDR1 and CDR2: GTSNPN, SVGIG (reference sequence). The CDR3 has 14 amino acids. The CDR3 coding sequence is TGTGCCTGGAGCCAACCGGGACAGGGGAACGAGCAGTACTTC. This translates into CAWSQPGQGNEQYF.

The gene calls are TRBV4-2 and TRBJ1-2; D is perhaps TRBD1 (5 bases). V shed 3 bases and J shed 6 bases, with 14 bases lying between them. The CDR3 sequence is 14 residues long. Germline loops: CDR1 LGHNA, CDR2 YNFKEQ. The CDR3 loop is CASSHGEQGNGYTF. DNA of the CDR3: TGTGCCAGCAGCCATGGCGAGCAGGGAAATGGCTACACCTTC.

CDR3 region: CAWINGRTVNTEAFF. The DNA of the CDR3 is TGTGCCTGGATCAACGGGAGGACGGTGAACACTGAAGCTTTCTTT. V and J are TRBV30 and TRBJ1-1; the D is unclear. The V gene's germline CDR1 is GTSNPN and CDR2 SVGIG (reference sequence). The CDR3 is 15 residues long. The germline V and J ends were trimmed by 4 bases and 0 bases, with 15 bases remaining between them.

J is TRBJ2-7 and V is TRBV7-2; perhaps TRBD2 as D (6 bases). Trimming removed 5 bases at V and 4 bases at J, with 18 bases between. Germline-derived CDR1 and CDR2 are SGHTA and FQGNSA. The CDR3 length is 15 residues. The CDR3 protein is CASSGTGTSSYEQYF. DNA of the CDR3: TGTGCCAGCAGCGGTACCGGGACTTCCTCTTACGAGCAGTACTTC. Full variable domain (rest looked up from reference TRBV7-2 and TRBJ2-7): GAGVSQSPSNKVTEKGKDVELRCDPISGHTALYWYRQSLGQGLEFLIYFQGNSAPDKSGLPSDRFSAERTGGSVSTLTIQRTQQEDSAVYLCASSGTGTSSYEQYFGPGTRLTVT.

This chain connects TRBV6-4 to TRBJ2-2; perhaps D is TRBD1 or TRBD2 (6 bases each). CDR3 size: 15 residues. Germline assignment: CDR1 MRHNA and CDR2 SNTAGT. Trimming stripped 2 bases from V and 4 bases from J, with 11 bases between. DNA of the CDR3: TGTGCCAGCAGTGACGGGAAGGGGGGCACCGGGGAGCTGTTTTTT. It specifies CASSDGKGGTGELFF.

The gene calls are TRBV4-1 and TRBJ2-7; D ambiguous. The length of the CDR3 is 15 residues. Per the germline V gene, CDR1 is MGHRA and CDR2 is YSYEKL. The V end lost 1 base, the J end lost 1 base, and 11 bases lay between the germline ends. The CDR3, as DNA: TGCGCCAGCAGCCAAGTGGCAGGCGAGTCCTACGAGCAGTACTTC. It specifies CASSQVAGESYEQYF.

The chain joins TRBV7-3 to TRBJ2-3; 8 bases match TRBD1. Germline-derived CDR1 and CDR2 are SGHTA and FQGTGA. CDR3 length: 16 residues. Trimming took 2 bases from V and 1 from J; bases not matched to a gene: 5. In DNA form, the CDR3 reads TGTGCCAGCAGCTTAGCGCCGGGACAGGGCACAGATACGCAGTATTTT. This translates into CASSLAPGQGTDTQYF.

This clone came up a few times. The chain links TRBV19 to TRBJ2-1; the match to TRBD2 covers 9 bases. Germline V lookup: CDR1 LNHDA, CDR2 SQIVND (reference sequence). CDR3 size: 15 residues. V was pared by 5 bases and J by 8 bases, with 10 bases of the junction left unmatched. In nucleotides, the CDR3 is TGTGCCAGTAGTTGGCTAGCGGGGACATACTATGAGCAGTTCTTC. Protein sequence: CASSWLAGTYYEQFF.